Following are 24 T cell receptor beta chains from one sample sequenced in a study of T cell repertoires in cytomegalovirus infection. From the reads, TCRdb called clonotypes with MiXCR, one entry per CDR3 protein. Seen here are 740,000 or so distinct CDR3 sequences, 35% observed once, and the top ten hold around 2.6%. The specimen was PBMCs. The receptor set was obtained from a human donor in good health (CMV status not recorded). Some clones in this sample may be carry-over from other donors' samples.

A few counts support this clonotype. The CDR3 is CASSGLGPYEQYF. DNA for the CDR3: TGTGCCAGCAGTGGACTCGGCCCCTACGAGCAGTACTTC. The chain carries TRBV12-3 or TRBV12-4 and TRBJ2-7; possible D gene TRBD2, 5 bases. The CDR3 contains 13 residues. Trimming removed 5 bases at V and 2 bases at J, with 10 bases between.

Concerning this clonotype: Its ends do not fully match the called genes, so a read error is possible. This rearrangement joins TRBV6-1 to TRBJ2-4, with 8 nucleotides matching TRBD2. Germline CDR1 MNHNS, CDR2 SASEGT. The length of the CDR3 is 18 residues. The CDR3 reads CASSEKVDGGEAKHIQYF. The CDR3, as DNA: TGTGCCAGCAGTGAGAAAGTAGACGGGGGGGAAGCCAAACACATTCAGTACTTC.

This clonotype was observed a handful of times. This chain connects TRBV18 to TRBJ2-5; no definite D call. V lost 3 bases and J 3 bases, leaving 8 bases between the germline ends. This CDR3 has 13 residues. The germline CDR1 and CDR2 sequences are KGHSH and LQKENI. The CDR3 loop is CASSPQAEETQYF. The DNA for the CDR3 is TGTGCCAGCTCACCGCAAGCCGAAGAGACCCAGTACTTC.

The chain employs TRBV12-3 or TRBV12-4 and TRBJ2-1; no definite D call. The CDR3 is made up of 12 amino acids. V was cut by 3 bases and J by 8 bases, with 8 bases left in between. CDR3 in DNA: TGTGCCAGCAGTTTGAAAGGGCATGAGCAGTTCTTC. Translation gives CASSLKGHEQFF.

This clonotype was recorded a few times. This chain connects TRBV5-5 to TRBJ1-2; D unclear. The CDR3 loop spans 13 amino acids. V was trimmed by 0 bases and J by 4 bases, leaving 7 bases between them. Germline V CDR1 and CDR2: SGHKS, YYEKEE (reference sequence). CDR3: CASSLGPTYGYTF. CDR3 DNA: TGTGCCAGCAGCTTGGGCCCGACCTATGGCTACACCTTC.

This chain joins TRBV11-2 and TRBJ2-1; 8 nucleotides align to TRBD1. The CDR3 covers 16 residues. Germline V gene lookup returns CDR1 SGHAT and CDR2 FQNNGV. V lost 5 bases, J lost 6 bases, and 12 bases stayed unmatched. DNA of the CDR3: TGTGCCAGCAGCCAGGGCGCGGACAGGGTCTTCAATGAGCAGTTCTTC. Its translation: CASSQGADRVFNEQFF.

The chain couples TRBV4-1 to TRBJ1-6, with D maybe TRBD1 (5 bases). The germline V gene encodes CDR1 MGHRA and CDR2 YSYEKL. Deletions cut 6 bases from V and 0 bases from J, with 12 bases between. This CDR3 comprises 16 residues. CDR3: CASRGGTSSYNSPLHF. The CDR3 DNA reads TGCGCCAGCAGGGGGGGGACGAGCTCCTATAATTCACCCCTCCACTTT.

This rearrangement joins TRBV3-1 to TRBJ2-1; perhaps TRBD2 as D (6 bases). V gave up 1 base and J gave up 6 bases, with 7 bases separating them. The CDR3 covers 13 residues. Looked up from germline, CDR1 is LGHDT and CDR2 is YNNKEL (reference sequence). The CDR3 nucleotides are TGTGCCAGCAGCCAAGCGGGGGTCAATGAGCAGTTCTTC. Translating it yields CASSQAGVNEQFF.

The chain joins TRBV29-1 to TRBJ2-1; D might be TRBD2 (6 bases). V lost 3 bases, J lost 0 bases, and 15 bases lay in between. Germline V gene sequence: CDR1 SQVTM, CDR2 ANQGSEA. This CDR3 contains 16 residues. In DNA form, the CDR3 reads TGCAGCGTTGATCAGCGCGGGGTTAGCTCCTACAATGAGCAGTTCTTC. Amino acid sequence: CSVDQRGVSSYNEQFF.

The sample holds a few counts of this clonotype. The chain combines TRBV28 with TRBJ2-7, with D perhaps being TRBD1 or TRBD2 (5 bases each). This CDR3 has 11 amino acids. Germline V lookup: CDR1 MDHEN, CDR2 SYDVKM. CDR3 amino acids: CGSGRGYEQYF. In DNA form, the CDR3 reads TGTGGATCGGGAAGGGGCTACGAGCAGTACTTC.

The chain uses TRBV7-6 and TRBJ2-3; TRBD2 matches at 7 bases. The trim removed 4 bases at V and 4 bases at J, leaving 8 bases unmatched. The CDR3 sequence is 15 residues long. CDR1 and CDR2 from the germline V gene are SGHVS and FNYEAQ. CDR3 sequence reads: CASSSTRGSPDTQYF. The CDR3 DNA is TGTGCCAGCAGCTCAACTCGCGGGAGTCCAGATACGCAGTATTTT.

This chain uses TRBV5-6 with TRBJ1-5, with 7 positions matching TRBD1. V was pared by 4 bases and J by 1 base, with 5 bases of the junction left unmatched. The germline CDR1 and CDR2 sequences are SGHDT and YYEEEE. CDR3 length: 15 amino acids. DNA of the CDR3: TGTGCCAGCAGCGAAGGGACAGTGAGCAATCAGCCCCAGCATTTT. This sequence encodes CASSEGTVSNQPQHF.

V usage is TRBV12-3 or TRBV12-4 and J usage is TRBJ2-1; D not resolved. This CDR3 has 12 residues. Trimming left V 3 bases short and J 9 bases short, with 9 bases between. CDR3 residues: CASSLFATEQFF. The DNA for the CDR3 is TGTGCCAGCAGTTTGTTTGCGACTGAGCAGTTCTTC.

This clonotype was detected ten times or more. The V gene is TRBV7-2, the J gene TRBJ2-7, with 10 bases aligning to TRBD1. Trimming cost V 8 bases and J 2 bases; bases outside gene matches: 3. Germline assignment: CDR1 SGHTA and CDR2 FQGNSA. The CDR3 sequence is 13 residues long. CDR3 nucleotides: TGTGCCAGCGCCGGGACAGGGGCCTACGAGCAGTACTTC. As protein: CASAGTGAYEQYF.

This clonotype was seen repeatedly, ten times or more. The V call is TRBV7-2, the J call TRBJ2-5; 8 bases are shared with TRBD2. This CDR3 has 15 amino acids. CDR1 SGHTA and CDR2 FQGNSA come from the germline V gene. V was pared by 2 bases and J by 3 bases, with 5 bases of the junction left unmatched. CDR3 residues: CASSLTGRAEETQYF. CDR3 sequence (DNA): TGTGCCAGCAGCTTAACCGGGAGGGCCGAAGAGACCCAGTACTTC.

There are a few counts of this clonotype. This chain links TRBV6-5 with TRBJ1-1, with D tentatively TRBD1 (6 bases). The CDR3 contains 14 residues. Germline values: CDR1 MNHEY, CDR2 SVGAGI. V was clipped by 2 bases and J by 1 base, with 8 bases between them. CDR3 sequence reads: CASSYRRGNTEAFF. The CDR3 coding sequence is TGTGCCAGCAGTTACCGCAGGGGGAACACTGAAGCTTTCTTT.

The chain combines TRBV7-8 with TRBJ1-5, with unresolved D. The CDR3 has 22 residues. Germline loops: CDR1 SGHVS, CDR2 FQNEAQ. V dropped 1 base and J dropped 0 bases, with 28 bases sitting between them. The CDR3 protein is CASSLERGFRGTSDYSNQPQHF. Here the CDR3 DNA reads TGTGCCAGCAGCTTAGAAAGAGGGTTTAGAGGTACCTCCGATTATAGCAATCAGCCCCAGCATTTT.

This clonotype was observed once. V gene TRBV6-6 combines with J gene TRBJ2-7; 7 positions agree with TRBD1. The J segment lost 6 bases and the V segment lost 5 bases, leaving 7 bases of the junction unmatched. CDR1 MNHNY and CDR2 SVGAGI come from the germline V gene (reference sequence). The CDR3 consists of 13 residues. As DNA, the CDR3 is TGTGCCAGCAGTCTGACAGGGTTCATCGAGCAGTACTTC. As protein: CASSLTGFIEQYF.

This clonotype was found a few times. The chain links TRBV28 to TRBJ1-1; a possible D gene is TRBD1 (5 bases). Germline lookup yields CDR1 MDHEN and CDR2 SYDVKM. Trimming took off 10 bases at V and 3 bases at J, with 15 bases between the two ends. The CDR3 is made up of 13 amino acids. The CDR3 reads CATTVRGDTEAFF. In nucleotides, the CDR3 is TGTGCCACAACGGTGAGGGGAGACACTGAAGCTTTCTTT.

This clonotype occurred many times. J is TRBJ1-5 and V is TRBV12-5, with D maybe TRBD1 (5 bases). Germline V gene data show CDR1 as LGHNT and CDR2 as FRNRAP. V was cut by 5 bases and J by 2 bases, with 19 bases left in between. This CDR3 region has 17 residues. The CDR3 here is CASGVPPGTVGNQPQHF. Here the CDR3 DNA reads TGTGCTAGTGGTGTACCACCTGGGACGGTTGGCAATCAGCCCCAGCATTTT. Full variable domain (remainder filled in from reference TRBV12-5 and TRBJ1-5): DARVTQTPRHKVTEMGQEVTMRCQPILGHNTVFWYRQTMMQGLELLAYFRNRAPLDDSGMPKDRFSAEMPDATLATLKIQPSEPRDSAVYFCASGVPPGTVGNQPQHFGDGTRLSIL.

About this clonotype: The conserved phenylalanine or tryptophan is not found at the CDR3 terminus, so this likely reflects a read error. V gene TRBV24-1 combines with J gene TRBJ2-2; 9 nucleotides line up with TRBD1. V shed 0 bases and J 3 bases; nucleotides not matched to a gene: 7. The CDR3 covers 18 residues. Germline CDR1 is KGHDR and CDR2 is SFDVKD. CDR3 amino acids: CATSDLNIQGADTGELFC. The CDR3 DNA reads TGTGCCACCAGTGATTTGAACATACAGGGGGCGGACACCGGGGAGCTGTTTTGT.

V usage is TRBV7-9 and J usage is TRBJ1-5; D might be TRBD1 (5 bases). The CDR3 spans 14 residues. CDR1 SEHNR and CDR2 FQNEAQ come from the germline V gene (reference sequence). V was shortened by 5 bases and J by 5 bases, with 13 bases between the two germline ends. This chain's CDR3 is CASSPKGSDQPQHF. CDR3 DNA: TGTGCCAGCAGCCCCAAGGGGAGCGATCAGCCCCAGCATTTT.

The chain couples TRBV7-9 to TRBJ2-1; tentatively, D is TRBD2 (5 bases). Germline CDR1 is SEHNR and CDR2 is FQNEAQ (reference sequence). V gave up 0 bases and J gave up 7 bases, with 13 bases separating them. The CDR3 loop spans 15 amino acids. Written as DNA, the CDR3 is TGTGCCAGCAGCTTAGCGAATCGGGGTGGGAATGAGCAGTTCTTC. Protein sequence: CASSLANRGGNEQFF. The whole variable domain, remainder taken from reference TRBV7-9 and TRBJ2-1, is DTGVSQNPRHKITKRGQNVTFRCDPISEHNRLYWYRQTLGQGPEFLTYFQNEAQLEKSRLLSDRFSAERPKGSFSTLEIQRTEQGDSAMYLCASSLANRGGNEQFFGPGTRLTVL.

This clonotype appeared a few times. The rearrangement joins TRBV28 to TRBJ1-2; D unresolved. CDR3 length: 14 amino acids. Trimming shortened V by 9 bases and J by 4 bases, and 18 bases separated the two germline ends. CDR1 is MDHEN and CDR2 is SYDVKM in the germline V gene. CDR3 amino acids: CASTPPSESYGYTF. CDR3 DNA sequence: TGTGCCAGTACACCCCCATCGGAGAGCTATGGCTACACCTTC.